This T cell receptor (beta chain) was profiled in a study of response to subunit inactivated influenza vaccine. Points from the study as a whole: Every seasonal influenza vaccination brings in few new T cells, the authors suggested.

In this sample, this clonotype turned up a few times. Its antigen is as yet unknown. Per the germline V gene, CDR1 is MNHEY and CDR2 is SVGAGI. Trimming shortened V by 4 bases and J by 3 bases, and 7 bases separated the two germline ends. This CDR3 is 13 amino acids long. TCRdb fed the RT-PCR reads into MiXCR, producing one record per CDR3 protein. The profile covers 630,000 or so distinct CDR3 sequences, with approximately 15% appearing a single time and under 14% taken by the ten largest. The chain carries TRBV6-5 and TRBJ1-3; TRBD1 might be the D (5 bases). The sequencing used PBMCs from blood, collected roughly 12 days after vaccination. This clonotype was sampled from a man in his fifties who received an inactivated influenza vaccine. CDR3 bases: TGTGCCAGCAGTTTGACAGATGGAAACACCATATATTTT. This gives the protein CASSLTDGNTIYF.